This T cell receptor beta chain was identified during a study of T cells in Graves' hyperthyroidism and ophthalmopathy. RNA transcripts provided the source from which TCR beta CDR3 regions were amplified. First-round RT-PCR of the TCR CDR3 relied on the HTBI primer set. MiXCR, applied by TCRdb to the multiplex PCR reads, yields one record per CDR3 protein. The data show hundreds of thousands of distinct CDR3 sequences, approximately 13% seen once. Clinical symptoms, serum thyroxine and TRAb, thyroid ultrasound and orbital computed tomography together formed the diagnostic basis. Sequencing input: blood. The clonotype originates from a young woman with Graves' hyperthyroidism.

CDR3 bases: TGTGCCAGCAGCCACCGACTAGCGGGGGGGGAGAAGAACACCGGGGAGCTGTTTTTT. Encoded protein: CASSHRLAGGEKNTGELFF. V gene TRBV7-2 combines with J gene TRBJ2-2; 14 bases are a match to TRBD2. V shed 5 bases, J shed 1 base, and the junction held 9 bases outside the gene matches. Germline lookup yields CDR1 SGHTA and CDR2 FQGNSA. CDR3 length: 19 amino acids.